A single sample is the source of the 10 T cell receptor beta chains below, sequenced in a study of identical twins. MiXCR, applied by TCRdb to the 5' RACE reads, yields one record per CDR3 protein. This table holds 300,000 to 400,000 distinct CDR3 sequences, about 12% found once. The same data also went into a second study, on yellow fever vaccine responses in identical twins.

What was sequenced was CD8+ T cells sorted from blood. The source of these receptors is a young woman in good health.

This clonotype showed up many times. The chain uses TRBV28 and TRBJ2-7; a weak D match, TRBD1 (6 bases). Trimming shortened V by 7 bases and J by 2 bases, and 15 bases separated the two germline ends. The germline V gene has CDR1 MDHEN and CDR2 SYDVKM. This CDR3 is 14 amino acids long. CDR3 protein: CASTDRRRPYEQYV. In nucleotides, the CDR3 is TGTGCCAGCACTGACAGGCGCCGTCCCTACGAGCAGTACGTC.

The gene calls are TRBV7-4 and TRBJ2-7; TRBD1 agrees at 9 bases. Per the germline V gene, CDR1 is SGHVT and CDR2 is SQSDAQ. The V segment lost 5 bases and the J segment 4 bases; nucleotides outside the gene matches: 9. The CDR3 sequence is 15 residues long. The CDR3 loop reads CASSPPGTGWYEQYV. CDR3 coding DNA: TGTGCCAGCAGCCCCCCCGGGACAGGGTGGTACGAGCAGTACGTC.

This clonotype was recorded at least ten times. The chain links TRBV29-1 to TRBJ1-2; D possibly corresponds to TRBD1 (5 bases). The V end was cut by 2 bases, the J end by 3 bases, with 13 bases between. The length of the CDR3 is 14 residues. Germline CDR1 SQVTM, CDR2 ANQGSEA. The DNA of the CDR3 is TGCAGCGTTGAAAGTTATGGGGACGACTATGGCTACACCTTC. This gives the protein CSVESYGDDYGYTF.

This clonotype has a count of ten or more. The chain has TRBV15 and TRBJ1-5, with 7 bases matching TRBD1. The CDR3 extends over 13 amino acids. Trimming removed 9 bases from V and 5 bases from J; junction bases left unmatched: 7. Germline V gene lookup returns CDR1 LNHNV and CDR2 YYDKDF (reference sequence). Here the CDR3 reads CATRGRGDQPQHF. The CDR3 DNA reads as TGTGCCACTAGAGGCAGGGGGGATCAGCCCCAGCATTTT.

This clonotype was seen only a few times. The gene calls are TRBV9 and TRBJ2-7, with a possible D match to TRBD2 (7 bases). The CDR3 contains 15 residues. CDR1 and CDR2 from the germline V gene are SGDLS and YYNGEE. V was cut by 0 bases and J by 3 bases, with 13 bases left in between. This chain's CDR3 is CASSVAEGGGYEQYV. The DNA for the CDR3 is TGTGCCAGCAGCGTAGCTGAGGGGGGGGGCTACGAGCAGTACGTC.

This clonotype was detected a few times. This chain links TRBV12-3 or TRBV12-4 with TRBJ2-1; 8 nucleotides line up with TRBD1. The CDR3 covers 15 residues. V lost 3 bases, J lost 4 bases, and 5 bases stayed unmatched. The CDR3 DNA follows: TGTGCCAGCAGTTTTACGGGACAGGCTTACAATGAGCAGTTCTTC. It specifies CASSFTGQAYNEQFF.

This clonotype was recorded a few times. The J gene is TRBJ2-5, the V gene TRBV5-6, with D perhaps matching TRBD2 (6 bases). Germline V gives CDR1 SGHDT, CDR2 YYEEEE. The V end lost 2 bases, the J end lost 2 bases, and 10 bases lay between the germline ends. This CDR3 has 14 amino acids. CDR3 region: CASSFARGQETQYF. As DNA, the CDR3 is TGTGCCAGCAGCTTTGCGCGGGGTCAAGAGACCCAGTACTTC.

The chain employs TRBV9 and TRBJ2-2, with a weak D call TRBD1 (5 bases). Germline loops: CDR1 SGDLS, CDR2 YYNGEE. The V gene lost 6 bases and the J gene lost 5 bases, with 11 bases spanning the gap. The CDR3 runs 13 residues. CDR3 residues: CASKARETGELFF. CDR3 DNA sequence: TGTGCCAGCAAGGCCAGGGAAACCGGGGAGCTGTTTTTT.

Many counts were recorded for this clonotype. V and J are TRBV27 and TRBJ2-7; 7 bases match TRBD2. The V gene's germline CDR1 is MNHEY and CDR2 SMNVEV (reference sequence). This CDR3 has 13 amino acids. V lost 6 bases, J lost 6 bases, and 8 bases stayed unmatched. This CDR3 reads CASSWNSGLEQYF. For the CDR3, the DNA is TGTGCCAGCAGCTGGAATAGCGGGCTCGAGCAGTACTTC.

This clonotype was detected a few times. The V and J genes are TRBV29-1 and TRBJ1-1, with unresolved D. Germline lookup yields CDR1 SQVTM and CDR2 ANQGSEA. Trimming stripped 6 bases from V and 3 bases from J, with 11 bases between. The CDR3 is made up of 12 amino acids. CDR3 DNA sequence: TGCAGCGTCGCCCGCCTCCACACTGAAGCTTTCTTT. Translated, it gives CSVARLHTEAFF.